This T cell receptor (beta chain) stems from a study of technical replicates of blood from a handful of donors. The CDR3 runs to 16 residues. Germline V CDR1 and CDR2: LGHNA, YNFKEQ. The V end lost 1 base, the J end lost 3 bases, and 15 bases lay between the germline ends. Repertoires were generated with immunoSEQ multiplex PCR, while TCRdb's copy carries only in-frame clones and drops some. The table lists some 70,000 clones, under 98% of them singletons. The sequence derives from a human donor in good health. Sequencing was performed on T cells isolated from PBMCs. V gene TRBV4-2 combines with J gene TRBJ1-2; a possible D gene is TRBD1 (5 bases). The CDR3 reads CASSQVFGREDYGYTF. For the CDR3, the DNA is TGTGCCAGCAGCCAAGTTTTCGGCAGGGAGGACTATGGCTACACCTTC.